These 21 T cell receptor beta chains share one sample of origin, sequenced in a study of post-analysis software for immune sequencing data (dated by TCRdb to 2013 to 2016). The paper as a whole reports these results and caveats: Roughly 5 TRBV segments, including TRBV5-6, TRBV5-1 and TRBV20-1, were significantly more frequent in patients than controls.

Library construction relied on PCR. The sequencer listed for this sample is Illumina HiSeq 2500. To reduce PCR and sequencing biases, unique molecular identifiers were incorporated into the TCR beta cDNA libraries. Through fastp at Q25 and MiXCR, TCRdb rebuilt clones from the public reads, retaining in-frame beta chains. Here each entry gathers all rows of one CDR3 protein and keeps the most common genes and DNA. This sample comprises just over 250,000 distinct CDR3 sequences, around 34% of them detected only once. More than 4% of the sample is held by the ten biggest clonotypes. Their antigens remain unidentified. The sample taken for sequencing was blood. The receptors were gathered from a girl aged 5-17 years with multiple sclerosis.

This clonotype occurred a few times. The CDR3 here is CASSLIVEGNQPQHF. The CDR3 nucleotides read TGTGCCAGCAGTTTAATCGTTGAGGGCAATCAGCCCCAGCATTTT. V is TRBV28 and J is TRBJ1-5; D remains ambiguous. The germline V and J ends were trimmed by 2 bases and 2 bases, with 10 bases remaining between them. In germline, CDR1 is MDHEN, CDR2 SYDVKM. CDR3 size: 15 residues.

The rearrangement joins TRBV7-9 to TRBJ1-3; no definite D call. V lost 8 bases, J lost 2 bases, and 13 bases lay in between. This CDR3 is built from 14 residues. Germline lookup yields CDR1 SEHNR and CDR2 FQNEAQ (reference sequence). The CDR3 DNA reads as TGTGCCAGCGGCCACCCTGGGACTGGAAACACCATATATTTT. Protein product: CASGHPGTGNTIYF.

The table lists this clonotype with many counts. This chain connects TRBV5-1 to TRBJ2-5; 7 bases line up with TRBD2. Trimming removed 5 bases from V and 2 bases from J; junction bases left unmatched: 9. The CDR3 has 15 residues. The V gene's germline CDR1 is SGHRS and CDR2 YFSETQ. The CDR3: CASSTQPGLQETQYF. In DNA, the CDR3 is TGCGCCAGCAGTACCCAGCCGGGACTACAAGAGACCCAGTACTTC.

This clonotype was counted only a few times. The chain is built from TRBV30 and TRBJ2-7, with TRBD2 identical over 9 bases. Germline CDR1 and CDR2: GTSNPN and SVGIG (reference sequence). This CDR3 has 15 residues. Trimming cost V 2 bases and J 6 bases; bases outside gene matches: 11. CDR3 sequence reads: CAWSLPGLASFEQYF. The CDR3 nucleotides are TGTGCCTGGAGTCTTCCGGGACTAGCTTCTTTCGAGCAGTACTTC. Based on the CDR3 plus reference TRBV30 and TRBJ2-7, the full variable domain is SQTIHQWPATLVQPVGSPLSLECTVEGTSNPNLYWYRQAAGRGLQLLFYSVGIGQISSEVPQNLSASRPQDRQFILSSKKLLLSDSGFYLCAWSLPGLASFEQYFGPGTRLTVT.

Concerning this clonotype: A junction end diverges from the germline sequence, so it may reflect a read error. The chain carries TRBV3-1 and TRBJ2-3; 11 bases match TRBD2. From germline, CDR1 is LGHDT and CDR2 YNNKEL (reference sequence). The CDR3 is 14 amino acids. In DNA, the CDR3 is TGTGTCAGCAGCCTCGGGACTAGCGGAGATACGCAGTATTTT. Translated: CVSSLGTSGDTQYF.

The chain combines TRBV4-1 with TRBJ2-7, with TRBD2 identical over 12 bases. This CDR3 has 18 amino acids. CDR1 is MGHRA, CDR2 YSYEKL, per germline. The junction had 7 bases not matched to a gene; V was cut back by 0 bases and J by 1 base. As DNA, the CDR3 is TGCGCCAGCAGCCAAGAACTAGCGGGGGGCTTAACATCCTACGAGCAGTACTTC. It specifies CASSQELAGGLTSYEQYF.

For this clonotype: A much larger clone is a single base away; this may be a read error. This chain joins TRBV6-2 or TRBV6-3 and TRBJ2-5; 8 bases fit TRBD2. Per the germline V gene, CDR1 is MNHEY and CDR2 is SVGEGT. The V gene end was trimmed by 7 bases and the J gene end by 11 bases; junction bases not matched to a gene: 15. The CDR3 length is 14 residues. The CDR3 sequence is CASNLAGRVWEQYF. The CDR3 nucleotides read TGTGCCAGCAACCTAGCGGGTAGAGTCTGGGAGCAGTACTTC.

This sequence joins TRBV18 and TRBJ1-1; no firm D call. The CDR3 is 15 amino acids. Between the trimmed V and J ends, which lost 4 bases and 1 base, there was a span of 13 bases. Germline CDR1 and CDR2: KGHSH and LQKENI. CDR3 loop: CASSLYGPGNTEAFF. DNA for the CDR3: TGTGCCAGCTCACTTTACGGTCCAGGGAACACTGAAGCTTTCTTT.

The CDR3 coding sequence is TGTGCCAGCAGCTTGTACGGGGGCTGGCAGCCCCAGCATTTT. Its translation is CASSLYGGWQPQHF. The J gene is TRBJ1-5, the V gene TRBV5-6; D perhaps matches TRBD1 (6 bases). This CDR3 is built from 14 residues. Between the trimmed V and J ends, which lost 1 base and 7 bases, there was a span of 12 bases. The germline V gene has CDR1 SGHDT and CDR2 YYEEEE.

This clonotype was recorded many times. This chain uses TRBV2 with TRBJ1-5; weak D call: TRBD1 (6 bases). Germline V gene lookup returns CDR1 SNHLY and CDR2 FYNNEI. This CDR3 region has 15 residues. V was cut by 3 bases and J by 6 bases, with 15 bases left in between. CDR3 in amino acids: CASSDSGARAQPQHF. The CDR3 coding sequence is TGTGCCAGCAGTGATTCGGGGGCGCGAGCTCAGCCCCAGCATTTT.

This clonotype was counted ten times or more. CDR3 coding DNA: TGCGCCAGCAGCTTGGTAGGGCAGGGGAGAGTCAATGAGCAGTTCTTC. Amino acids: CASSLVGQGRVNEQFF. The rearrangement joins TRBV5-1 to TRBJ2-1; D is possibly TRBD1 (6 bases). The CDR3 is 16 amino acids. Trimming stripped 0 bases from V and 6 bases from J, with 16 bases between. Looked up from germline, CDR1 is SGHRS and CDR2 is YFSETQ.

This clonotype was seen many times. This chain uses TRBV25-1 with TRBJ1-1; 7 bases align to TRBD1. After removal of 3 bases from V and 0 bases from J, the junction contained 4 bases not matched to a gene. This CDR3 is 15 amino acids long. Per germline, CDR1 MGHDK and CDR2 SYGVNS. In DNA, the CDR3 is TGTGCCAGCAGTGACCAGGGGGGTCTGAACACTGAAGCTTTCTTT. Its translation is CASSDQGGLNTEAFF.

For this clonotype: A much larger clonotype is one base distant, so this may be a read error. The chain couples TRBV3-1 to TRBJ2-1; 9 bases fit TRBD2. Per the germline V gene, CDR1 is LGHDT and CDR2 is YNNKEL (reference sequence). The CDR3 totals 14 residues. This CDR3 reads CVSSLAGGRNEQFF. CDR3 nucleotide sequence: TGTGTCAGCAGCCTGGCGGGAGGGCGGAATGAGCAGTTCTTC.

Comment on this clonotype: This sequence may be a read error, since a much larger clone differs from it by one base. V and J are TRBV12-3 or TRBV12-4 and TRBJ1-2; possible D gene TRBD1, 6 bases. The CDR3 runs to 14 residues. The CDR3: CVSSLMAGDYGYTF. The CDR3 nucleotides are TGTGTCAGCAGTTTGATGGCAGGGGACTATGGCTACACCTTC.

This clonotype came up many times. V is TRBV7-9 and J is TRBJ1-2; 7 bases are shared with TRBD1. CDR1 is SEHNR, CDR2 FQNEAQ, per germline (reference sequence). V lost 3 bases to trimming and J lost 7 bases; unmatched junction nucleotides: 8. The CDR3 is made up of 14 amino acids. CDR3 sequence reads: CASSLTGTVIGYTF. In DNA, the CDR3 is TGTGCCAGCAGCTTGACAGGGACAGTTATTGGCTACACCTTC.

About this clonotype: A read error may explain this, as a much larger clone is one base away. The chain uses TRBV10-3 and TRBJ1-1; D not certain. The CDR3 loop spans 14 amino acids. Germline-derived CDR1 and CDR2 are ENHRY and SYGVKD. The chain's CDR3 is CANSSQGLNTEAFF. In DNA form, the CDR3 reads TGTGCCAACAGTAGCCAAGGGCTTAACACTGAAGCTTTCTTT.

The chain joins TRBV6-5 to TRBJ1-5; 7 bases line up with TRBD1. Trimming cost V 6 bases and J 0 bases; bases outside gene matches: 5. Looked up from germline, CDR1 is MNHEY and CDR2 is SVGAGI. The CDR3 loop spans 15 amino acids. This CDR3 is CASSLDRSSNQPQHF. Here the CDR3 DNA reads TGTGCCAGCAGCCTGGACAGGTCTAGCAATCAGCCCCAGCATTTT.

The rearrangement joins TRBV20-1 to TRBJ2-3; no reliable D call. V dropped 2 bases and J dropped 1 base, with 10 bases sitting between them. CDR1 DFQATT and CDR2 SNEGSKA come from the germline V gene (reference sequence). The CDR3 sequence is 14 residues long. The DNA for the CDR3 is TGCAGTGCTAGACAGACCCGGGGCACAGATACGCAGTATTTT. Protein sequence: CSARQTRGTDTQYF.

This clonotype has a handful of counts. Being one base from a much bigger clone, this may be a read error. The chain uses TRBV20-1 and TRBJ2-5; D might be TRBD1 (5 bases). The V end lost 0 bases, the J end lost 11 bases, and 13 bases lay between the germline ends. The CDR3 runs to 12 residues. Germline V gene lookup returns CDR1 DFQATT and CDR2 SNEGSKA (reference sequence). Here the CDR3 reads CSARDSDNEQYF. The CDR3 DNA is TGCAGTGCTAGAGACTCGGACAATGAGCAGTACTTC.

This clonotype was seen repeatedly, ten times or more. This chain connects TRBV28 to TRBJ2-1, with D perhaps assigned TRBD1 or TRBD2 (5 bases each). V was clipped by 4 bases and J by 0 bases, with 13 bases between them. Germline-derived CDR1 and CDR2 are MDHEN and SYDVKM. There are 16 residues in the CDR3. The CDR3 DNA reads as TGTGCCAGCAGTTCTGGGGACGTTAGCTCCTACAATGAGCAGTTCTTC. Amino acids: CASSSGDVSSYNEQFF.

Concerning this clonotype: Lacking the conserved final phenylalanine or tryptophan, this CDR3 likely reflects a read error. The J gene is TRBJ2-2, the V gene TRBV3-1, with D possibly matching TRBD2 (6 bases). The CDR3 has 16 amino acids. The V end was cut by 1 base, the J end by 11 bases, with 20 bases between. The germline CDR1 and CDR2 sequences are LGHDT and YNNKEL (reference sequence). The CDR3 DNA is TGTGCCAGCAGCCAAGTCTCCGGGACTTCTTCGGGTGAGCTGTTTGTT. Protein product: CASSQVSGTSSGELFV.